This T cell receptor beta chain was sequenced for a study of T cells after yellow fever vaccination. Overall study: Where fractions had low cell numbers, libraries were prepared from them with the SMART-Seq v4 Ultra Low Input RNA kit. Findings and caveats of the study: A large majority of primary-vaccination clones showed up again after the booster (about 97% CD4, 88% CD8). Only a minor proportion of clonotypes was detected across both CD4 and CD8 compartments.

By 5'RACE template switching, TCR cDNA was produced, with a universal primer site and UMIs added in the process. TCRdb analysed the 5' RACE reads with MiXCR anew, one entry per CDR3 protein. The profile shows about 330,000 distinct CDR3 sequences, over 3.5% of them singletons. For this clonotype: No antigen is known for it.

The CDR3 loop spans 15 amino acids. Germline assignment: CDR1 SGHRS and CDR2 YFSETQ. The V segment lost 3 bases and the J segment 4 bases; nucleotides outside the gene matches: 5. This chain connects TRBV5-1 to TRBJ2-2; 8 nucleotides align to TRBD2. The specimen was PBMCs, collected 5 days after the yellow fever booster vaccination. The source is a man aged 18-30 years who received the YFV17D yellow fever vaccine. CDR3 loop: CASSYVSGVTGELFF. CDR3 sequence (DNA): TGCGCCAGCAGCTACGTTAGCGGGGTCACCGGGGAGCTGTTTTTT.